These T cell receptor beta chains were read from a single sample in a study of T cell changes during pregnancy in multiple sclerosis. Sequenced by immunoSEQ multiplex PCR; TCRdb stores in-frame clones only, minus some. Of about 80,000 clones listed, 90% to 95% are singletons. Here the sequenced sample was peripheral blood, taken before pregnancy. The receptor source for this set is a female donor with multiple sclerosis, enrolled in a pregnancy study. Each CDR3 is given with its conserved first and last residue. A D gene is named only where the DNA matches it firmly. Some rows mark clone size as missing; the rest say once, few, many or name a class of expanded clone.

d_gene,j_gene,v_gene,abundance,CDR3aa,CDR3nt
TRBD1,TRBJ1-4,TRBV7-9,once,CASSPGRDRGATNEKLFF,TGTGCCAGTTCTCCTGGGCGGGACAGGGGCGCAACTAATGAAAAACTGTTTTTT
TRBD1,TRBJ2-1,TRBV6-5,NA,CASSYPGQGINEQFF,TGTGCCAGCAGTTACCCAGGACAGGGGATCAATGAGCAGTTCTTC
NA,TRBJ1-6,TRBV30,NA,CAARGTTTSYNSPLHF,TGTGCCGCCCGTGGCACAACAACCTCCTATAATTCACCCCTCCACTTT
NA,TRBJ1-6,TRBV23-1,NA,CASKAEQVPYDSPLHF,TGCGCCAGTAAAGCAGAACAGGTCCCTTATGATTCACCCCTCCACTTT
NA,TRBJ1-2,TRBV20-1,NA,CSAEGGKGYTF,TGCAGTGCCGAAGGAGGAAAAGGCTACACCTTC
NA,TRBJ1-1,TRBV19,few,CASSIEGGSEAFF,TGTGCCAGTAGTATAGAAGGAGGGTCTGAAGCTTTCTTT
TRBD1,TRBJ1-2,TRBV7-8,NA,CASSPGTDGYTF,TGTGCCAGCAGCCCAGGGACAGATGGCTACACCTTC
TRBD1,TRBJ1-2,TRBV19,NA,CASSRTGSGYTF,TGTGCCAGTAGTCGGACAGGGTCCGGCTACACCTTC
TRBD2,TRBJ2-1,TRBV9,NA,CASSVLAGGSYNEQFF,TGTGCCAGCAGCGTTCTTGCGGGGGGTTCCTACAATGAGCAGTTCTTC
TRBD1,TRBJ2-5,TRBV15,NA,CATSRGDWDREETQYF,TGTGCCACCAGCAGAGGGGACTGGGACAGGGAAGAGACCCAGTACTTC
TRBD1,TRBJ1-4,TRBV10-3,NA,CAISMDRGENEKLFF,TGTGCCATCAGTATGGACAGGGGGGAAAATGAAAAACTGTTTTTT
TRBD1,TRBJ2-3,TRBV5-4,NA,CASSLGTDAQDTQYF,TGTGCCAGCAGCTTAGGGACAGACGCACAAGATACGCAGTATTTT
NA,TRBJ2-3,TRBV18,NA,CASSPLPTGSTDTQYF,TGTGCCAGCTCACCACTCCCAACGGGTAGCACAGATACGCAGTATTTT
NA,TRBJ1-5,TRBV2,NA,CASSVLGGNQPQHF,TGTGCCAGCAGTGTCCTCGGGGGCAATCAGCCCCAGCATTTT
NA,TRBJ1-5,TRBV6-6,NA,CASIGTNQPQHF,TGTGCCAGCATTGGCACCAATCAGCCCCAGCATTTT
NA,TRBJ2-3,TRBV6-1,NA,CASSPLSGGTDTQYF,TGTGCCAGCAGTCCGTTATCGGGGGGCACAGATACGCAGTATTTT
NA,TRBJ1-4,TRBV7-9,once,CASSLRQINEKLFF,TGTGCCAGCAGCTTAAGACAGATTAATGAAAAACTGTTTTTT
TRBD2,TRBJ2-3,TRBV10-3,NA,CAISGLGGGGTDTQYF,TGTGCCATCAGTGGTTTGGGGGGGGGTGGCACAGATACGCAGTATTTT
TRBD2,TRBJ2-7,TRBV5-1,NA,CASSLAPGGLSLEQYF,TGCGCCAGCAGCTTGGCACCCGGGGGACTATCACTCGAGCAGTACTTC
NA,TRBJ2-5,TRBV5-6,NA,CASSGGDNSQYF,TGTGCCAGCAGCGGGGGGGACAACTCTCAGTACTTC
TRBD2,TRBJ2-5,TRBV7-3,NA,CASSLGREIETQYF,TGTGCCAGCAGCTTGGGGCGGGAGATTGAGACCCAGTACTTC
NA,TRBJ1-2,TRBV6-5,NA,CASGTPGLPYGYTF,TGTGCCAGCGGTACCCCGGGACTCCCCTATGGCTACACCTTC
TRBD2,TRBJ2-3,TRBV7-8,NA,CASSLGGLVGSTDTQYF,TGTGCCAGCAGCTTAGGAGGACTAGTCGGTAGCACAGATACGCAGTATTTT
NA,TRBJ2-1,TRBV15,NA,CATSRDLLLGANEQFF,TGTGCCACCAGCAGAGATTTACTATTAGGGGCCAATGAGCAGTTCTTC
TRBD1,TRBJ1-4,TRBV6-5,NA,CASSTGTGGFELFF,TGTGCCAGCAGCACCGGGACAGGGGGTTTTGAACTGTTTTTT
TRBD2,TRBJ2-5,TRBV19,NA,CASSRDYATETQYF,TGTGCCAGTAGTCGGGACTACGCAACGGAGACCCAGTACTTC
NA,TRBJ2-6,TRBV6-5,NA,CASSHSGANVLTF,TGTGCCAGCAGCCACTCTGGGGCCAACGTCCTGACTTTC
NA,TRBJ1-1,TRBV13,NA,CASSERTRGTEAFF,TGTGCCAGCAGCGAACGGACGCGGGGGACTGAAGCTTTCTTT
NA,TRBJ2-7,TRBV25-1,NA,CASRSGMESDEQYF,TGTGCCAGCAGATCCGGGATGGAGTCGGACGAGCAGTACTTC
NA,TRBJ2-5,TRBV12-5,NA,CASGYYETQYF,TGTGCTAGTGGTTATTATGAGACCCAGTACTTC
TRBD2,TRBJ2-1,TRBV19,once,CASSISSGGAIDEQFF,TGTGCCAGTAGTATCTCTAGCGGGGGGGCAATTGATGAGCAGTTCTTC
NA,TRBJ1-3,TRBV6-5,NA,CASRGTGGIRNTIYF,TGTGCCAGCAGAGGGACCGGGGGGATCAGAAACACCATATATTTT
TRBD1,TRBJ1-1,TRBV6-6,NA,CASNLQGKGTEAFF,TGTGCCAGCAACCTACAGGGGAAGGGCACTGAAGCTTTCTTT
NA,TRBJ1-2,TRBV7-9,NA,CASSLKGNGGYTF,TGTGCCAGCAGCTTAAAGGGGAACGGTGGCTACACCTTC
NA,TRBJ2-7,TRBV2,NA,CASNRLAYEQYF,TGTGCCAGCAACAGGTTAGCCTACGAGCAGTACTTC
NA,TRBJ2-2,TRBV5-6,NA,CASSLAPAALYTGELFF,TGTGCCAGCAGCTTGGCTCCAGCGGCCCTATACACCGGGGAGCTGTTTTTT
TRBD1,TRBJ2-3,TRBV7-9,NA,CASSRRGQGAGGDTQYF,TGTGCCAGCAGCCGCAGAGGACAGGGTGCTGGGGGAGATACGCAGTATTTT
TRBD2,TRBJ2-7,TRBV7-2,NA,CASSLALGSGYEQYF,TGTGCCAGCAGCTTAGCGCTGGGTAGCGGGTACGAGCAGTACTTC
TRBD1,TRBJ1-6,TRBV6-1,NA,CASGPTGVRSPLHF,TGTGCCAGCGGCCCGACAGGGGTTCGTTCACCCCTCCACTTT
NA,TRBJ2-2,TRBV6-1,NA,CASSEATGTGGELFF,TGTGCCAGCAGTGAAGCAACAGGGACCGGCGGGGAGCTGTTTTTT
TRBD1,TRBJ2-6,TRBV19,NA,CASSRWRTGASGANVLTF,TGTGCCAGTAGTAGGTGGCGGACAGGGGCTTCTGGGGCCAACGTCCTGACTTTC
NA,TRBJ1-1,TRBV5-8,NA,CASRQQGWYTEAFF,TGTGCCAGCAGACAACAGGGTTGGTACACTGAAGCTTTCTTT
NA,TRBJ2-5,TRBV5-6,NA,CASSLVRRETQYF,TGTGCCAGCAGCTTGGTGAGGAGAGAGACCCAGTACTTC
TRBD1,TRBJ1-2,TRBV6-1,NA,CASTSETGEYGYTF,TGTGCCAGCACCAGTGAGACAGGGGAGTATGGCTACACCTTC
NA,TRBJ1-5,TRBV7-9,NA,CASSLTNQPQHF,TGTGCCAGCAGCCTTACAAATCAGCCCCAGCATTTT
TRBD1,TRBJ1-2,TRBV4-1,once,CASSQIRQGNNYGYTF,TGCGCCAGCAGCCAGATTAGACAGGGGAATAACTATGGCTACACCTTC
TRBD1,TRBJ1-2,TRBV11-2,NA,CASSSDRAGYTF,TGTGCCAGCAGCTCCGACAGGGCGGGCTACACCTTC
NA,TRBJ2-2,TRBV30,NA,CAWSLAGGGGYTGELFF,TGTGCCTGGAGTCTGGCTGGGGGAGGGGGTTACACCGGGGAGCTGTTTTTT
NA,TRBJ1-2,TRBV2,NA,CASSGSGGGKGYGYTF,TGTGCCAGCAGCGGAAGTGGGGGGGGTAAGGGTTATGGCTACACCTTC
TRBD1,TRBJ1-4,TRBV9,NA,CASSVGGTGGEKLFF,TGTGCCAGCAGCGTAGGAGGGACAGGGGGGGAAAAACTGTTTTTT
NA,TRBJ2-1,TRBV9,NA,CASSADVRGNWNEQFF,TGTGCCAGCAGCGCCGACGTTAGGGGTAACTGGAATGAGCAGTTCTTC
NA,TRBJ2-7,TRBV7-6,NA,CASSLAETTYEQYF,TGTGCCAGCAGCTTAGCGGAGACTACCTACGAGCAGTACTTC
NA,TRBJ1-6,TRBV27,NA,CASSPMDGGSSYNSPLHF,TGTGCCAGCAGTCCCATGGACGGTGGGAGCTCCTATAATTCACCCCTCCACTTT
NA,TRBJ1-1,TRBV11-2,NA,CASSPIRNPEAFF,TGTGCCAGCAGCCCCATCAGAAACCCCGAAGCTTTCTTT
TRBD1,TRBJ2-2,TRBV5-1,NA,CASSGRTGGTGELFF,TGCGCCAGCAGCGGCCGGACAGGGGGCACCGGGGAGCTGTTTTTT
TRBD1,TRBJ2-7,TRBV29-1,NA,CSVVDRGLVEQYF,TGCAGCGTCGTGGACAGGGGGCTGGTAGAGCAGTACTTC
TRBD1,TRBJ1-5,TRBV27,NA,CASHPTTGGNQPQHF,TGTGCCAGCCACCCCACCACAGGGGGCAATCAGCCCCAGCATTTT
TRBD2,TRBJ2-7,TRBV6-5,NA,CASSRPGLARNEQYF,TGTGCCAGCTCGCGCCCGGGACTAGCGAGAAACGAGCAGTACTTC
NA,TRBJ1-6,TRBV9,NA,CASSVGVSYNSPLHF,TGTGCCAGCAGCGTCGGGGTTTCCTATAATTCACCCCTCCACTTT